This T cell receptor (beta chain) was documented in a study of Ad26.COV2.S vaccination and SARS-CoV-2 variants. Study-wide context: Once, or twice with 56 days between doses, Ad26.COV2.S was given intramuscularly. Study-level points and caveats: People who got the vaccine or the placebo had similar non-spike TCR breadth. Among vaccine recipients, spike-specific TCR breadth exceeded that of placebo recipients.

Treatment defined: around 19 received Ad26.COV2.S at low or high dose, single or two shots; about five received placebo; per-sample allocation not given. Day 63 after the first injection of vaccine or placebo was the sampling time. Some clones are missing from TCRdb's copy, which holds only in-frame ones; the method was immunoSEQ multiplex PCR. The sample has roughly 510,000 clones; around 90% are singletons. V gave up 6 bases and J gave up 1 base, with 11 bases separating them. Germline V gene lookup returns CDR1 MNHEY and CDR2 SVGAGI. The CDR3 is made up of 14 amino acids. As regards this clone: Its antigen is unidentified.

Sequenced here: peripheral blood, sampled in a trial of Ad26.COV2.S vaccine versus placebo. The V gene is TRBV6-5, the J gene TRBJ2-3; D ambiguous. The receptor was derived from a person between 18 and 59 years old who received the Ad26.COV2.S COVID-19 vaccine or a placebo. The CDR3 DNA follows: TGTGCCAGCAGACCCCACCCCGGCACAGATACGCAGTATTTT. Amino acid sequence: CASRPHPGTDTQYF.